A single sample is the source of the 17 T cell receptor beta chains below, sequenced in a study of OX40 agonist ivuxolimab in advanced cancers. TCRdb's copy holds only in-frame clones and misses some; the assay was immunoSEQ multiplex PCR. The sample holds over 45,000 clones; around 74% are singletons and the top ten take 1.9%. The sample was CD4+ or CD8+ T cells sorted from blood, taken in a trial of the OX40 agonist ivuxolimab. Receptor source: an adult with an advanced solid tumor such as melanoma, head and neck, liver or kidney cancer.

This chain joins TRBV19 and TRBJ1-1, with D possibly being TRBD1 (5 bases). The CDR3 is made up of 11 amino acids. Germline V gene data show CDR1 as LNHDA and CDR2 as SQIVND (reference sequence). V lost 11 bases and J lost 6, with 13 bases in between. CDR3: CAAGGWSEAFF. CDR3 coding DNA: TGTGCCGCGGGGGGGTGGTCTGAAGCTTTCTTT.

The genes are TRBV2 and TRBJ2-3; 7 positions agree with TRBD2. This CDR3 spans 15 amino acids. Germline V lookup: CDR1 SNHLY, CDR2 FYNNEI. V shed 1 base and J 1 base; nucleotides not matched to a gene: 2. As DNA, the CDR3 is TGTGCCAGCAGTGAAGGGCTAGCGGGCACAGATACGCAGTATTTT. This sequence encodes CASSEGLAGTDTQYF.

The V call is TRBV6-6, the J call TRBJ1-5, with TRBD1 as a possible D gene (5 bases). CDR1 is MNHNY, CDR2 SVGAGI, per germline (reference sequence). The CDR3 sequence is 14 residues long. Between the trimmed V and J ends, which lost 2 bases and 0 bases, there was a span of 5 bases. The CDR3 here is CASSYRGSNQPQHF. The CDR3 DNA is TGTGCCAGCAGTTACAGGGGTAGCAATCAGCCCCAGCATTTT.

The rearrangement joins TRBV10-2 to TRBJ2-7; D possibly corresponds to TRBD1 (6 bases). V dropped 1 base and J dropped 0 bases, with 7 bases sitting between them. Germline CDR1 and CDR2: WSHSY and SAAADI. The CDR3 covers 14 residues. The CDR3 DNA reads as TGCGCCAGCAGTGAGTGGGGACACTCCTACGAGCAGTACTTC. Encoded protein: CASSEWGHSYEQYF.

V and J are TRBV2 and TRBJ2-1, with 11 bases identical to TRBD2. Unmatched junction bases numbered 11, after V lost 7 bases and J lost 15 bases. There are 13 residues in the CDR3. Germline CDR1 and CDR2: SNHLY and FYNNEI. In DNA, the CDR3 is TGTGCCAGCATCTCAGAAGGGACTAGCGGTTGGTTCTTC. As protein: CASISEGTSGWFF.

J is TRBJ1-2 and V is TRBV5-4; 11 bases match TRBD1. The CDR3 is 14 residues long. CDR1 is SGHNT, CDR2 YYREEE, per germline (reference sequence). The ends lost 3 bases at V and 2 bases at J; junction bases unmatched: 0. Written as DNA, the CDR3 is TGTGCCAGCAGCTGGGACAGGGGGAACTATGGCTACACCTTC. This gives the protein CASSWDRGNYGYTF.

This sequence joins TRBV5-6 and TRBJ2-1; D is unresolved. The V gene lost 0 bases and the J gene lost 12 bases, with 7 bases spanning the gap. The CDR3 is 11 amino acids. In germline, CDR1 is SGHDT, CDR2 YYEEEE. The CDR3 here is CASSLGGWQFF. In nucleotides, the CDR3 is TGTGCCAGCAGCTTGGGAGGTTGGCAGTTCTTC. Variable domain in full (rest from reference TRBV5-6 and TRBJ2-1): DAGVTQSPTHLIKTRGQQVTLRCSPKSGHDTVSWYQQALGQGPQFIFQYYEEEERQRGNFPDRFSGHQFPNYSSELNVNALLLGDSALYLCASSLGGWQFFGPGTRLTVL.

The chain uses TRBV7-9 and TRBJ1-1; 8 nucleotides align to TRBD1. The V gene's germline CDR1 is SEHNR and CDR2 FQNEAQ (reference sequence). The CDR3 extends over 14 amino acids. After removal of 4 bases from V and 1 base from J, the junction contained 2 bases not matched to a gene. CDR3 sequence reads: CASSSQGGNTEAFF. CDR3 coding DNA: TGTGCCAGCAGCTCACAGGGGGGGAACACTGAAGCTTTCTTT.

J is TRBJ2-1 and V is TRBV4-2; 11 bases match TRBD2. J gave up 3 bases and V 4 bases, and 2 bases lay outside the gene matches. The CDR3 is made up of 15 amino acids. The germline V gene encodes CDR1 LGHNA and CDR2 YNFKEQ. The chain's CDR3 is CASSRGLADYNEQFF. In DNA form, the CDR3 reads TGTGCCAGCAGCCGGGGACTAGCGGACTACAATGAGCAGTTCTTC.

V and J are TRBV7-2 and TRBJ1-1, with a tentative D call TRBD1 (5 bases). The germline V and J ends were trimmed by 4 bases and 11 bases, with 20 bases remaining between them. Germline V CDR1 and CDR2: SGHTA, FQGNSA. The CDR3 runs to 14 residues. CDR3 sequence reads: CASSSFTAGGVAFF. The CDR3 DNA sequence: TGTGCCAGCAGCTCCTTCACGGCGGGAGGGGTGGCTTTCTTT. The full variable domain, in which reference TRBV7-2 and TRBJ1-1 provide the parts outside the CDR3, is GAGVSQSPSNKVTEKGKDVELRCDPISGHTALYWYRQSLGQGLEFLIYFQGNSAPDKSGLPSDRFSAERTGGSVSTLTIQRTQQEDSAVYLCASSSFTAGGVAFFGQGTRLTVV.

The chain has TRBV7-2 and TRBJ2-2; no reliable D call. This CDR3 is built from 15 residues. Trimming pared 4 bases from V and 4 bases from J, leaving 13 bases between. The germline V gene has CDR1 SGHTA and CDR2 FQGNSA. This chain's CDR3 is CASSSLLPATGELFF. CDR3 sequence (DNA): TGTGCCAGCAGCTCTTTACTACCAGCCACCGGGGAGCTGTTTTTT.

The DNA of the CDR3 is TGTGCCAGCAGAAAAACAGGGGTTGGCACTGAAGCTTTCTTT. This codes for CASRKTGVGTEAFF. The chain employs TRBV28 and TRBJ1-1; 7 positions match TRBD1. Germline CDR1 and CDR2: MDHEN and SYDVKM. V lost 6 bases to trimming and J lost 4 bases; unmatched junction nucleotides: 8. The CDR3 contains 14 residues.

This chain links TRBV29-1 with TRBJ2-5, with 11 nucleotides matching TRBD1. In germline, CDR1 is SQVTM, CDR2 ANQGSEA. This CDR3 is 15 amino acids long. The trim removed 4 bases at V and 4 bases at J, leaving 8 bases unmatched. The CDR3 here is CSVAPGTGGGETQYF. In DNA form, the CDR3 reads TGCAGCGTTGCCCCCGGGACAGGGGGAGGAGAGACCCAGTACTTC. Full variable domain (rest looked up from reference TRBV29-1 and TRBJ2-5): SAVISQKPSRDICQRGTSLTIQCQVDSQVTMMFWYRQQPGQSLTLIATANQGSEATYESGFVIDKFPISRPNLTFSTLTVSNMSPEDSSIYLCSVAPGTGGGETQYFGPGTRLLVL.

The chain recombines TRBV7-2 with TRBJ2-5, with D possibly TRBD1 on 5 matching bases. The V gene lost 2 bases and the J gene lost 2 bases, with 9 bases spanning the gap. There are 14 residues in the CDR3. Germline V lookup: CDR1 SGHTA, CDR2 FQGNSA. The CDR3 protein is CASSLSGLQETQYF. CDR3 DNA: TGTGCCAGCAGCTTATCAGGGTTGCAAGAGACCCAGTACTTC.

Here the CDR3 DNA reads TGTGCCAGCAGCGTAGTGTATGGCACCGGGGAGCTGTTTTTT. Its translation: CASSVVYGTGELFF. This chain links TRBV9 with TRBJ2-2; D is ambiguous. Trimming took off 0 bases at V and 4 bases at J, with 7 bases between the two ends. The length of the CDR3 is 14 residues. The germline V gene encodes CDR1 SGDLS and CDR2 YYNGEE.

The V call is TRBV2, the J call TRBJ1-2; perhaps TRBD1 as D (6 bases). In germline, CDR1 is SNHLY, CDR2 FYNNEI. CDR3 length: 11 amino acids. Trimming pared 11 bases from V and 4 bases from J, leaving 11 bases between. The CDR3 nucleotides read TGTGCCGGCGGACAGTCCTATGGCTACACCTTC. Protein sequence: CAGGQSYGYTF.

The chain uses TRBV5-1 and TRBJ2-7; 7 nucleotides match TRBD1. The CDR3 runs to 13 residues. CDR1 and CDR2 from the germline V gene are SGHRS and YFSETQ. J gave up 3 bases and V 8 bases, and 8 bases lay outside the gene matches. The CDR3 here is CARTDRENYEQYF. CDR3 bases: TGCGCCAGGACTGACAGGGAAAACTACGAGCAGTACTTC.